The TCR beta chain described here comes from a study of identical twins. Findings and caveats of the study: Models underpredicted monozygotic twin sharing of out-of-frame TCR alpha. The presence of invariant MAIT and iNKT cells could partly confound analyses of zero-insertion sequences. Twins' surplus sharing was weaker for beta out-of-frame sequences.

Template switching (which added a universal primer site) was used, and cDNA carried unique molecular identifiers. In TCRdb, the 5' RACE reads were re-called with MiXCR into one record per CDR3 protein. Of approximately 690,000 distinct CDR3 sequences listed, 5.5% to 6.5% are singletons. This clonotype was found a few times. Its matching antigen is unknown. This TCR was recovered from a man between 18 and 35 years old in good health. The material sequenced was naive T cells sorted from blood.

CDR3 amino acids: CASSPGRAGEKLFF. The CDR3 DNA reads TGTGCCAGCTCACCCGGCAGGGCCGGAGAAAAACTGTTTTTT. This chain uses TRBV18 with TRBJ1-4; D may be TRBD1 (5 bases). Germline CDR1 reads KGHSH; CDR2 reads LQKENI. This CDR3 region has 14 residues. The V end was cut by 3 bases, the J end by 8 bases, with 13 bases between.